This paragraph reports one T cell receptor (beta chain). Its antigen is unknown. Within one base of it there is no much larger clone, and no base qualities were kept. Participants in the prospective study were aged about 18 to 95 years, lived in about two dozen United States geographic areas, and enrolled through a virtual design. In the prospective study, cohorts were assigned on the basis of participant-reported clinical history obtained from a screening survey and a study questionnaire. Recovered participants in ImmuneRACE Cohort 3 were defined as having two consecutive negative NP/OP PCR tests, clearance from a healthcare professional, or resolution of symptoms. Each participant in the prospective study had whole blood, serum and a nasopharyngeal or oropharyngeal swab collected by mobile phlebotomists. Prospective study participants could optionally give additional blood draws and questionnaires over an approximately 2-month period. Blood samples from the prospective study were shipped frozen or at room temperature prior to DNA extraction.

The immunoSEQ Assay, a bias-controlled multiplex PCR, was used to amplify TCRbeta CDR3 regions from genomic DNA. In the authors' own workflow: The number of nucleated cells in each sample was estimated from the amplification of reference gene primers within the assay. To quantify the absolute abundance of each unique TCRbeta CDR3 rearrangement, sequence reads were collapsed and filtered. For each sample, productive Simpson clonality was calculated by taking the square root of Simpson's diversity index across productive rearrangements. Sourced from immuneACCESS, this table was stored by TCRdb with only in-frame sequences that have V and J called. A share of the clones is absent; for the studies checked, an unresolved V gene accounts for under half, and the remainder has no known explanation. From that table come the V and J calls and clone size; the DNA was used to work out D and trimming. The sample table records some 430,000 clones; 90% of these occur just once. The biggest ten clones account for 0.6% of the sample.

The data stem from a study of blood T cell repertoires in COVID-19 (dated by TCRdb to 2020 to 2021). Study-level background: The collaborator samples originated in the United States, Italy and Spain and spanned the acute and convalescent phases of COVID-19. The material from the prospective study consisted of cDNA or gDNA derived from T cells, B-cell-depleted T cells, or PBMCs. Deeply sampled blood TCRbeta repertoires from subjects exposed to, actively infected with, or recovered from COVID-19 were included in the dataset. The repertoires were released in a freely available public database intended as a resource for research on the immune response to SARS-CoV-2. Samples came from the ongoing ImmuneRACE study (first 160 participants) plus 1,254 subjects from 6 global collaborators. The sample metadata nearly always contained a de-identified subject ID, COVID-19 status, age in years and sex. Where HLA class I and class II types were available, the types were taken from metadata supplied by the sample provider, not from assay-based typing. Results and caveats for the whole study, not just this receptor: The quantity of clinical and demographic metadata differed by source and by participant and was supplied without curation.

V ends up 4 bases short and J 1 base short, with an unmatched junction base count of 4. The CDR3 starts with the cysteine, ends with the phenylalanine, and has 15 residues. Only the CDR3 DNA stays, 45 bases, in frame from base 1. Reading the germline V gene (reference sequence) gives CDR1 LGHDT and CDR2 YNNKEL. The V and J genes are TRBV3-1 (or the pseudogene TRBV3-2) and TRBJ1-5, and TRBD1 matches 7 of the central bases. Sequenced sample: PBMCs or T cells enriched from blood (not recorded which). The receptor comes from a man younger than 35 who had recovered from COVID-19. Read as DNA, the sequence is TGTGCCAGCAGCCCGGGACAGCCAAGCAATCAGCCCCAGCATTTT. Translated, it gives CASSPGQPSNQPQHF.